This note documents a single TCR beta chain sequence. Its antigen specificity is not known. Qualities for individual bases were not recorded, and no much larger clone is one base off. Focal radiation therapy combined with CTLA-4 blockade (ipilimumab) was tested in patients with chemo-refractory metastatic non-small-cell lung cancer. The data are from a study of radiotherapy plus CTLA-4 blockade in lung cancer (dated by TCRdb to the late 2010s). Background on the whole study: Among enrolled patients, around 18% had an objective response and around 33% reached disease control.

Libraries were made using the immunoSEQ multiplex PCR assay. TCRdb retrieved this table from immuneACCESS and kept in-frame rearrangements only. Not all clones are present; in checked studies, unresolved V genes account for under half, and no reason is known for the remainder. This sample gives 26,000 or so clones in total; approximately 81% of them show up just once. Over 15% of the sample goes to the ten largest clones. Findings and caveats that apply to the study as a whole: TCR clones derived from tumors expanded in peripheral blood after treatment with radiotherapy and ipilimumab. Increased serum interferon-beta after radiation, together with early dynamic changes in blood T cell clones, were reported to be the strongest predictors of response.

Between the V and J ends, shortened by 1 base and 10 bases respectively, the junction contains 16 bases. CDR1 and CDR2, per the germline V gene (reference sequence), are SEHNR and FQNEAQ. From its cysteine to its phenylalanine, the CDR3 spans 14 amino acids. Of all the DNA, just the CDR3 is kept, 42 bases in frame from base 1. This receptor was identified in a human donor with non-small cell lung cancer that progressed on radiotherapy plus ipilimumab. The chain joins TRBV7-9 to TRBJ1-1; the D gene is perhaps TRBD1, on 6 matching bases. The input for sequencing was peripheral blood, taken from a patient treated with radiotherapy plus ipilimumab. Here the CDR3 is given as CASSLDWGSGVAFF. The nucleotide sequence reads TGTGCCAGCAGCTTAGATTGGGGATCAGGGGTAGCTTTCTTT.